This T cell receptor (beta chain) was identified in a study of TIL therapy for anti-PD-1-resistant metastatic lung cancer. Study overall: Median tumor mutation burden was under 1.9 mutations per megabase.

The time point is: pre-treatment sample, taken before nivolumab and TIL therapy. Most excised metastases sampled were pleural nodules or supraclavicular lymph nodes. This was the immunoSEQ v3 assay. Each library reached around 1.9 million read pairs, or roughly 5-6.5 million at deep level. Sequencing used immunoSEQ multiplex PCR; TCRdb keeps in-frame clones, though not all of them. In the table there are around 8,000 clones, less than 85% of which are singletons. The CDR3 extends over 15 amino acids. Per germline, CDR1 SGHDT and CDR2 YYEEEE. V dropped 1 base and J dropped 0 bases, with 11 bases sitting between them.

The gene calls are TRBV5-6 and TRBJ2-7; unclear D gene. The sequence derives from a person between 25 and 79 years old with non-small cell lung cancer. Sequenced here: tumor tissue, sampled at baseline. Here the CDR3 DNA reads TGTGCCAGCAGCTTGTGGACGGCGGACTCCTACGAGCAGTACTTC. Residues: CASSLWTADSYEQYF.